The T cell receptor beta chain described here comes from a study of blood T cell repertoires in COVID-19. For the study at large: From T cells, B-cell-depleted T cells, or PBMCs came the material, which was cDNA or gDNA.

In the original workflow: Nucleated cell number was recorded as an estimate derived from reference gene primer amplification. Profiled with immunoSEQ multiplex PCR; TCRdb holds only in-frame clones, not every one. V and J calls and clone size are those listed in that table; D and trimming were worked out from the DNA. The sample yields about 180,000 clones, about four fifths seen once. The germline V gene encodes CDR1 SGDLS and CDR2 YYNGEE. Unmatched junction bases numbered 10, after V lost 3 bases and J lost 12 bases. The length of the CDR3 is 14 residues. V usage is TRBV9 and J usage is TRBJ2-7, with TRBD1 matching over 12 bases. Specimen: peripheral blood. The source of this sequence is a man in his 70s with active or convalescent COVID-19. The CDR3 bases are TGTGCCAGCAGCGCAGGGACCGGGACAGGGGGCAGGTACTTC. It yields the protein CASSAGTGTGGRYF.